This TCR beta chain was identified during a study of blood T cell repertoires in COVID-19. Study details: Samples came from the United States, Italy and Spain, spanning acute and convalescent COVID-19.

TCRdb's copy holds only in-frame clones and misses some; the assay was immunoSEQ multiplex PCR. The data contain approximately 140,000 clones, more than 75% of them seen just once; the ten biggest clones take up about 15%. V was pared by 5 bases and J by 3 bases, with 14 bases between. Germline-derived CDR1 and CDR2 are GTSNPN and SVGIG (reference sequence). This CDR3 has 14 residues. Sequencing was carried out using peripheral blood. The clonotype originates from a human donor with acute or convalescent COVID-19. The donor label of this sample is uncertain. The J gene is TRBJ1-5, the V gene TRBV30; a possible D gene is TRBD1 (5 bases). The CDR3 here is CAWVKQGVNQPQHF. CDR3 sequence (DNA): TGTGCCTGGGTTAAGCAGGGCGTCAATCAGCCCCAGCATTTT.